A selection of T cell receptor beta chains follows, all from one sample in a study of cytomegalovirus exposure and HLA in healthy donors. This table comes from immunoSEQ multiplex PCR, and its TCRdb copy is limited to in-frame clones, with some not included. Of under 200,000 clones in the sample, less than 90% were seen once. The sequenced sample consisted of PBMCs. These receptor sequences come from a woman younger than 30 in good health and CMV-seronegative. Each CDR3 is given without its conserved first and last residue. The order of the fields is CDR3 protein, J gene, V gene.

CDR3aa: ASSLLISNYGYT
j_gene: TRBJ1-2
v_gene: TRBV13

CDR3aa: ASSPPGQGNYGYT
j_gene: TRBJ1-2
v_gene: TRBV18

CDR3aa: ASSARFTGAFTYEQY
j_gene: TRBJ2-7
v_gene: TRBV7-8

CDR3aa: ASSLTSGGQETQY
j_gene: TRBJ2-5
v_gene: TRBV5-1

CDR3aa: ARGQSTLNTGELF
j_gene: TRBJ2-2
v_gene: TRBV5-3

CDR3aa: ASSINPGYQETQY
j_gene: TRBJ2-5
v_gene: TRBV14

CDR3aa: ASSHPGGAAN
j_gene: TRBJ1-3
v_gene: TRBV9

CDR3aa: ASSSGLDTQY
j_gene: TRBJ2-3
v_gene: TRBV11-3

CDR3aa: ASRLAPRESYNEQF
j_gene: TRBJ2-1
v_gene: TRBV12-2

CDR3aa: SVLKIEGYEQY
j_gene: TRBJ2-7
v_gene: TRBV29-1

CDR3aa: ASSGRESYNEQF
j_gene: TRBJ2-1
v_gene: TRBV7-2

CDR3aa: ASSSPGTGFYNEQF
j_gene: TRBJ2-1
v_gene: TRBV5-6

CDR3aa: AWSVGGRLVETQY
j_gene: TRBJ2-5
v_gene: TRBV30